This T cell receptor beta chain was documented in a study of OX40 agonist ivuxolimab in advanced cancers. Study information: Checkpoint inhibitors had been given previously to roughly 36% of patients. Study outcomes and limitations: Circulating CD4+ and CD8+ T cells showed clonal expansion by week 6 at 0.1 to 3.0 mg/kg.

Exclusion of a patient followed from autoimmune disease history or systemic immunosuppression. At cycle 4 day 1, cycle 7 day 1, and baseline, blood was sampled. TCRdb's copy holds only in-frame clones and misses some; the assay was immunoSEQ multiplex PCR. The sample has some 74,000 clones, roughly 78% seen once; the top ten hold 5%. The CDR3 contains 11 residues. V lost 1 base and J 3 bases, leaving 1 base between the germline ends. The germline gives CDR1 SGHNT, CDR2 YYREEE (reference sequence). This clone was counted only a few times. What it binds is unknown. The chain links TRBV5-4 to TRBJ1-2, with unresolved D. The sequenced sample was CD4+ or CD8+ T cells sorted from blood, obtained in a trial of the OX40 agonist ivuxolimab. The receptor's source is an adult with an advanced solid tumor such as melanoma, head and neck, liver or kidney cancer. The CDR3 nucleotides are TGTGCCAGCAGCTTGTACTATGGCTACACCTTC. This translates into CASSLYYGYTF.